The clone carrying this TCR beta chain was observed a few times. Its antigen is not known. Primers for the PCR totalled 60 Vbeta and 13 Jbeta. Measured with immunoSEQ multiplex PCR; TCRdb has only the in-frame clones, and not every one. The sample yields around 150,000 clones, approximately 80% seen once. Germline V gives CDR1 MNHEY, CDR2 SVGAGI. This CDR3 is 13 amino acids long. With 5 bases removed from V and 5 bases from J, the gap between germline ends came to 12 bases. The data belong to a study of cytomegalovirus exposure and HLA in healthy donors. Study results and limitations: Among donors in an Asian-associated ancestry cluster, a later analysis reportedly found fewer N-insertions than the approximately 700-donor mean. In vitro data verified a few CMV-associated chains as specific for CMV antigens. Only CMV serostatus was available as immune exposure information. Earlier analysis looked at TCR beta V segments, and most were productive about 90% or about 30% of the time.

Sequences were obtained from PBMCs. The rearrangement joins TRBV6-5 to TRBJ2-5; D is unresolved. This clonotype was sampled from a man younger than 45 in good health and CMV-seronegative. DNA of the CDR3: TGTGCCAGCAGTCGCACGAGTCGGGAGACCCAGTACTTC. Amino acids: CASSRTSRETQYF.